Below, one T cell receptor beta chain is given with its context. Its antigen is unidentified. J lost 4 bases, V lost 8 bases, and 10 bases had no gene match. Germline loops: CDR1 MNHNY, CDR2 SVGAGI (reference sequence). This CDR3 has 15 residues. This record belongs to a study of shared clonotypes between healthy human individuals. Whole-study results and caveats: Represented diversity (both genetic and exposure-history) was limited by the small number of donors. A generally larger estimated richness was seen in naive subsets than in memory subsets. Naive CD4 clonotype sharing across several donors was around 5.5%.

Repertoires were generated with immunoSEQ multiplex PCR, while TCRdb's copy carries only in-frame clones and drops some. The sample consists of around 2,000,000 clones, 90% to 95% of them appearing once. The source is a man aged 18 to 35 in good health. Sequencing was carried out using naive CD4+ T cells sorted from blood. Subset defined: CD45RA+ positively selected. V is TRBV6-6 and J is TRBJ2-3, with 9 nucleotides matching TRBD1. The CDR3 coding sequence is TGTGCCAGCGTCAGGGGACAGGGTTTTTCAGATACGCAGTATTTT. Translation gives CASVRGQGFSDTQYF.